The sequence of this T cell receptor (beta chain) was determined in a study of blood T cell repertoires in COVID-19 (dated by TCRdb to 2019 to 2021). The study in broad terms: The collaborator samples originated in the United States, Italy and Spain and spanned the acute and convalescent phases of COVID-19. Samples came from the ongoing ImmuneRACE study (first 160 participants) plus 1,254 subjects from 6 global collaborators. A de-identified subject ID, COVID-19 status, age in years and sex were almost always included in the sample metadata. The material from the prospective study consisted of cDNA or gDNA derived from T cells, B-cell-depleted T cells, or PBMCs. The repertoires were made available in a free public database intended to serve as a resource for research on the immune response to SARS-CoV-2. The dataset comprised deeply sampled blood TCRbeta repertoires from subjects exposed to, actively infected with, or recovered from COVID-19. Where available, HLA class I and class II types were taken from metadata supplied by the sample provider and were not determined by assay-based typing. The paper as a whole reports these results and caveats: How much clinical and demographic metadata was included differed by source and by participant, and the metadata was provided uncurated.

Note on this clone: Its antigen specificity is not known. Within one base of it there is no much larger clone, and no base qualities were kept.

The collaborating institutions used their own protocols to collect whole blood in K2EDTA tubes. For TCRbeta analysis, collaborator samples were shipped as frozen whole blood, as isolated PBMCs, or as DNA extracted from either sample type. TCRbeta CDR3 regions were amplified from genomic DNA by means of the immunoSEQ Assay, a bias-controlled multiplex PCR. The published analysis was carried out like this. Within the assay, amplification of reference gene primers was used to estimate how many nucleated cells each sample contained. Sequence reads were collapsed and filtered to measure the absolute abundance of every unique TCRbeta CDR3 rearrangement. For each sample, productive Simpson clonality was calculated as the square root of Simpson's diversity index across productive rearrangements. The clones in this table, taken by TCRdb from immuneACCESS, are in-frame only. Not every clone is retained; where verified, under half of the shortfall comes from an unresolved V gene, and the cause of the rest is unknown. V and J calls and clone size come straight from that table; D and trimming were deduced from the DNA. The sample data list 80,000 or so clones, and over 75% of these were observed just once. The ten largest account for 12% of the sample.

Sequencing was done on a sample of peripheral blood. This sequence originates from an older man with acute or convalescent COVID-19.

The sequenced DNA is TGCGCCAGCAGTTACGGGAGGTCTGAAGCTTTCTTT. This encodes CASSYGRSEAFF. Recombination linked TRBV5-1 to TRBJ1-1, with no D gene named confidently. The junction carries 11 bases between V and J, which are trimmed by 5 bases and 6 bases respectively. The germline V gene specifies SGHRS as CDR1 and YFSETQ as CDR2. Measured from the cysteine to the phenylalanine, the CDR3 is 12 residues long. The DNA shown is the 36-base CDR3, in frame from base 1.